This T cell receptor (beta chain) came from a study of blood T cells in healthy people across ages. V was clipped by 8 bases and J by 0 bases, with 12 bases between them. The V gene's germline CDR1 is SGHAT and CDR2 FQDESV (reference sequence). This CDR3 is built from 14 residues. Findings of the study overall: Estimated diversity, derived from one million T cells, was regarded as an underestimate. Older individuals had lower TCR beta diversity per million T cells (the decline was roughly linear).

Aged roughly 6 to 90, donors were systemically healthy Caucasians from Russia. It was around 10 milliliters of peripheral blood that were drawn from each donor. Of note for this clonotype: As yet, its antigen is unknown.

Primers used in a second PCR of roughly 7 to 12 cycles were a sample-barcoded 5' primer and a J-beta primer mix. MiXCR, run by TCRdb on the 5' RACE reads, gives a single entry per CDR3 protein. The data show around 1,900,000 distinct CDR3 sequences, roughly two fifths seen once. This clonotype originated in a human donor in good health. Sequencing was done on a sample of blood. The rearrangement links TRBV11-1 to TRBJ2-3; perhaps TRBD1 as D (5 bases). CDR3 amino acids: CASGTDTSTDTQYF. The CDR3, as DNA: TGTGCCAGCGGAACGGACACTAGCACAGATACGCAGTATTTT.